The clone carrying this T cell receptor (beta chain) has at least ten counts. Its antigen is as yet unknown. This sample was taken from a study of T cell repertoires in cytomegalovirus infection. Study-level information: HLA-B-restricted CMV epitopes that are well studied were used alongside recently identified HLA-C-restricted ones. Public TCR beta signatures were indicative of both CMV infection and a matching HLA type.

Trimming cost V 1 base and J 1 base, with 10 bases left between them. The CDR3 contains 14 residues. Germline lookup yields CDR1 DFQATT and CDR2 SNEGSKA (reference sequence). Each CDR3 protein gets one entry after TCRdb re-called the reads with MiXCR. Of approximately 310,000 distinct CDR3 sequences in the sample, 25% were seen once. Study-wide findings and caveats: The cumulative frequency of public TCR beta families identified carriers of CMV plus the relevant HLA. HLA-C-restricted, CMV-specific TCR beta clonotypes were dominant ex vivo.

Here the sequenced sample was cultured PBMCs, taken from culture after CMV antigen stimulation. This rearrangement joins TRBV20-1 to TRBJ1-1; D remains ambiguous. This clonotype was obtained from a human donor in good health (CMV status not recorded). Some clones in this sample may be carry-over from other donors' samples. DNA for the CDR3: TGCAGTGCTAGAGCCGAGACCCGGAACACTGAAGCTTTCTTT. It encodes CSARAETRNTEAFF.